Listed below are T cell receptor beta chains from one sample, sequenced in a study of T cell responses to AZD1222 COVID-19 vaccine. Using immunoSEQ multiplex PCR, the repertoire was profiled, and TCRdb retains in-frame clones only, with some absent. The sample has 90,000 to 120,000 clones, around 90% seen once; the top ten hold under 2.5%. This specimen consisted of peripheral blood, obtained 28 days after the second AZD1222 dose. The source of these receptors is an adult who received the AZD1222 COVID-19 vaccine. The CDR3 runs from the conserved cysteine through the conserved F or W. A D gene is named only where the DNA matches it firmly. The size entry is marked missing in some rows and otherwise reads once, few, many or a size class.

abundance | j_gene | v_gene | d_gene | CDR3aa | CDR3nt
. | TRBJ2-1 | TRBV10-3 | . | CAISESSESSYNEQFF | TGTGCCATCAGTGAGTCGTCTGAGAGCTCCTACAATGAGCAGTTCTTC
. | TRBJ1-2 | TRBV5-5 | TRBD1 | CASNLLEGQTPYGYTF | TGTGCCAGCAACCTTCTTGAGGGACAGACACCCTATGGCTACACCTTC
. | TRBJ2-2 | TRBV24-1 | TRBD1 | CATSDPGTGGTGELFF | TGTGCCACCAGTGATCCCGGGACAGGGGGTACCGGGGAGCTGTTTTTT
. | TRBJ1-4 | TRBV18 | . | CASSPQGGWEKLFF | TGTGCCAGCTCACCACAGGGAGGTTGGGAAAAACTGTTTTTT
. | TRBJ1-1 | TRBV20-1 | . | CSARVEAEAFF | TGCAGTGCTAGAGTTGAGGCTGAAGCTTTCTTT
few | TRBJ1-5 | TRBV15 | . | CATSRTGGNQPQHF | TGTGCCACCAGCAGGACAGGAGGGAATCAGCCCCAGCATTTT
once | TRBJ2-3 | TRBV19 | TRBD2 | CASSMGLAGSTDTQYF | TGTGCCAGTAGTATGGGGCTAGCGGGTTCCACAGATACGCAGTATTTT
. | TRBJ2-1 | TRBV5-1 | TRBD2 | CASRREGSYNEQFF | TGCGCCAGCCGGCGGGAGGGATCCTACAATGAGCAGTTCTTC
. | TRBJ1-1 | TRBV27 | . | CASSLYGGSEAFF | TGTGCCAGCAGTTTATACGGGGGGTCTGAAGCTTTCTTT
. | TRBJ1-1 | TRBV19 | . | CASRTYGVWEAFF | TGTGCCAGTAGAACATACGGAGTATGGGAAGCTTTCTTT
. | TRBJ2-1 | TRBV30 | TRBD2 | CAWSGRATYNEQFF | TGTGCCTGGAGCGGGAGGGCCACCTACAATGAGCAGTTCTTC
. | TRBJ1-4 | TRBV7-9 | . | CASSFQQGPGNEKLFF | TGTGCCAGCAGCTTTCAACAGGGTCCAGGGAATGAAAAACTGTTTTTT
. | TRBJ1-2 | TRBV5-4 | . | CASSTAGRNYGYTF | TGTGCCAGCAGCACAGCAGGGCGGAACTATGGCTACACCTTC